The following is a T cell receptor (beta chain) sequence with its context. The target of this receptor is not known. No base quality information exists; no much larger clone differs at one position. This record belongs to a study of blood T cell repertoires in COVID-19 (dated by TCRdb to about 2020). For the study in its entirety: Samples from collaborators originated in the United States, Italy and Spain and spanned both the acute and convalescent phases of COVID-19. The prospective study material was composed of cDNA or gDNA derived from T cells, B-cell-depleted T cells, or PBMCs. The dataset comprised deeply sampled blood TCRbeta repertoires from subjects exposed to, actively infected with, or recovered from COVID-19. The repertoires were released in a freely available public database intended as a resource for research on the immune response to SARS-CoV-2. Samples were obtained from the ongoing ImmuneRACE study (first 160 participants) and from over 1,000 subjects provided by 6 global collaborators. Sample metadata almost always included a de-identified subject ID, COVID-19 status, age in years and sex. HLA class I and class II types, where available, came from metadata supplied by the sample provider rather than from assay-based typing.

TCRbeta CDR3 regions were amplified from genomic DNA using the immunoSEQ Assay, a bias-controlled multiplex PCR. Per the authors' processing: Within the assay, amplification of reference gene primers was used to estimate how many nucleated cells each sample contained. To quantify the absolute abundance of each unique TCRbeta CDR3 rearrangement, sequence reads were collapsed and filtered. For each sample, productive Simpson clonality was calculated as the square root of Simpson's diversity index across productive rearrangements. TCRdb limited this immuneACCESS table to in-frame rearrangements with V and J called. A share of clones is missing; checked studies link under half to unresolved V genes, and the rest is unexplained. That table furnishes V, J and clone size, whereas the DNA furnished D and trimming. The sample has tens of thousands of clones on record, approximately 83% of them singletons. The ten largest clones take up 2.5% to 3% of the sample.

Collaborating institutions collected whole blood in K2EDTA tubes following their own protocols. Collaborator samples were shipped for TCRbeta analysis as frozen whole blood, isolated PBMCs, or DNA extracted from either sample type. The CDR3 goes from the cysteine to the phenylalanine over 14 residues. CDR3 DNA only is kept here, 42 bases in frame from base 1. CDR1 is given as SGHDT and CDR2 as YYEEEE, both from the germline V gene. V is cut by 0 bases and J by 10 bases, and the space between the germline ends is 11 bases. The paper's findings and limits, for the study overall: The amount of clinical and demographic metadata varied by source and participant and was provided uncurated.

Sequenced material: peripheral blood. The rearrangement joined TRBV5-6 to TRBJ1-6; there is no confident call for the D gene. The sequence was collected from an elderly man with active or convalescent COVID-19. CDR3 region: CASSLENLRSPLHF. The DNA is as follows: TGTGCCAGCAGCTTGGAGAACTTACGGTCACCCCTCCACTTT.